This is a list of T cell receptor beta chains from one sample in a study of blood T cells in healthy people across ages. TCRdb re-derived calls from the 5' RACE reads in MiXCR, one entry per CDR3 protein. The table shows 550,000 to 750,000 distinct CDR3 sequences, with roughly 21% occurring only once. Sequenced input: blood. The receptors were sampled from a man between 70 and 80 years old in good health. Each CDR3 is given with its conserved first and last residue. D genes are given only for firm matches. Size values are once, few and many counts, or a class for expanded clones, and some rows have none.

J gene	clone size	V gene	D gene	CDR3 protein	CDR3 DNA
TRBJ2-1	many	TRBV20-1	.	CSARDLGSLVKQFF	TGCAGTGCTAGAGATCTGGGCAGTCTAGTTAAGCAGTTCTTC
TRBJ2-1	.	TRBV7-2	TRBD2	CASRRGGRTSGRGNEQFF	TGTGCCAGCAGGCGTGGGGGTCGGACTAGCGGGAGGGGGAATGAGCAGTTCTTC
TRBJ2-7	few	TRBV20-1	.	CSARLGRSSYEQYF	TGCAGTGCTAGACTGGGAAGGAGCTCCTACGAGCAGTACTTC
TRBJ2-1	.	TRBV18	.	CASSPTDTGEQFF	TGTGCCAGCTCACCTACGGATACTGGCGAGCAGTTCTTC
TRBJ2-7	many	TRBV5-1	TRBD1	CASSSPDRTTYEQYF	TGCGCCAGCAGCTCCCCGGACAGGACCACCTACGAGCAGTACTTT
TRBJ2-2	.	TRBV12-3/TRBV12-4	TRBD2	CASRPASSGIKTGELFF	TGTGCCAGCAGGCCAGCGTCTAGCGGGATAAAGACCGGGGAGCTGTTTTTT
TRBJ2-7	few	TRBV11-2	.	CASSSTQGQFKQYF	TGTGCCAGCAGCTCAACCCAGGGACAATTCAAGCAGTACTTC
TRBJ2-1	.	TRBV10-2	.	CASSESSGGEQFF	TGCGCCAGCAGTGAGTCTAGCGGTGGTGAGCAGTTCTTC
TRBJ1-2	.	TRBV15	.	CATSYVPGADPNYGYTF	TGTGCCACCAGCTACGTCCCAGGGGCCGATCCTAACTATGGCTACACCTTC
TRBJ1-3	many	TRBV7-6	TRBD1	CASSSGTGSGNTIYF	TGTGCCAGCAGCTCCGGGACAGGTTCTGGAAACACCATATATTTT
TRBJ2-3	.	TRBV6-2/TRBV6-3	TRBD1	CASSSYRGLDTDTQYF	TGTGCCAGCAGTTCTTACAGGGGGCTTGACACAGATACGCAGTATTTT
TRBJ2-7	.	TRBV9	TRBD1	CASSVDVQGASAYEQYF	TGTGCCAGCAGCGTAGACGTGCAGGGGGCGAGCGCCTACGAGCAGTACTTC
TRBJ2-4	few	TRBV20-1	TRBD2	CSAATSGVAKNIQYF	TGCAGTGCCGCGACTAGCGGGGTAGCCAAAAACATTCAGTACTTC
TRBJ1-6	many	TRBV6-5	TRBD1	CASSSRTGENSPLHF	TGTGCCAGCAGTTCTCGGACAGGGGAAAATTCACCCCTCCACTTT
TRBJ2-7	few	TRBV5-1	.	CASKLDSTYEQYF	TGCGCCAGCAAACTGGACAGCACCTACGAGCAGTACTTC
TRBJ1-1	.	TRBV13	.	CASSSGRGRAFF	TGTGCCAGCAGTTCAGGGAGAGGGCGAGCTTTCTTT
TRBJ2-5	.	TRBV20-1	TRBD2	CSARVGLAGKYQETQYF	TGCAGTGCTAGAGTCGGACTAGCGGGAAAGTACCAAGAGACCCAGTACTTC
TRBJ1-6	.	TRBV3-1	TRBD1	CASSQGDSNSPLHF	TGTGCCAGCAGCCAGGGGGACAGTAATTCACCCCTCCACTTT
TRBJ2-3	.	TRBV10-3	.	CAISESAPDTQYF	TGTGCCATCAGTGAGTCGGCCCCAGATACGCAGTATTTT
TRBJ2-3	.	TRBV11-1	.	CASSFTGLNTDTQYF	TGTGCCAGCAGCTTTACGGGACTTAACACAGATACGCAGTATTTT
TRBJ2-1	.	TRBV7-2	TRBD2	CASSLGPTLAGGDNEQFF	TGTGCCAGCAGCTTAGGACCGACCCTAGCGGGAGGAGACAATGAGCAGTTCTTC
TRBJ2-4	.	TRBV28	TRBD2	CASSLSGVVAKNIQYF	TGTGCCAGCAGTTTAAGCGGGGTGGTAGCCAAAAACATTCAGTACTTC
TRBJ1-5	few	TRBV7-9	TRBD1	CASSGEGQAGQPQHF	TGTGCCAGCAGCGGAGAGGGACAGGCGGGTCAGCCCCAGCATTTT
TRBJ1-5	.	TRBV6-5	TRBD1	CARSQGQGSQPQHF	TGTGCCCGCAGCCAAGGACAGGGAAGTCAGCCCCAGCATTTT
TRBJ2-2	few	TRBV24-1	.	CATSVGGLDTGELFF	TGTGCCACCAGTGTCGGGGGCCTTGACACCGGGGAGCTGTTTTTT
TRBJ1-4	.	TRBV12-3/TRBV12-4	.	CASSPTRGRKDEKLFF	TGTGCCAGCAGCCCGACAAGGGGTCGGAAGGATGAAAAACTGTTTTTT
TRBJ2-1	few	TRBV7-9	TRBD2	CASSPGGASGRRWVEQFF	TGTGCCAGCAGCCCCGGGGGGGCTAGCGGGAGGCGATGGGTTGAGCAGTTCTTC
TRBJ1-1	.	TRBV6-1	.	CASSYRTDGREAFF	TGTGCCAGCAGCTACAGGACTGACGGAAGAGAAGCTTTCTTT
TRBJ1-1	few	TRBV24-1	.	CATSTRPEAFF	TGTGCCACCAGTACTCGGCCTGAAGCTTTCTTT
TRBJ2-3	few	TRBV2	.	CASSVIKNTDTQYF	TGTGCCAGCAGTGTCATTAAAAACACAGATACGCAGTATTTT
TRBJ2-4	.	TRBV19	.	CASSNSGIAKNIQHF	TGTGCCAGTAGTAATAGCGGCATAGCCAAAAACATTCAGCACTTC
TRBJ2-1	.	TRBV5-4	.	CASSFRRLGSGDEQFF	TGTGCCAGCAGCTTTCGTAGACTAGGGAGTGGTGATGAGCAGTTCTTC
TRBJ2-4	few	TRBV4-1	.	CASSQVSGVAKNIQYF	TGCGCCAGTAGCCAAGTGTCGGGGGTAGCCAAAAACATTCAGTACTTC
TRBJ2-2	few	TRBV7-8	.	CASRQGFGELFF	TGTGCCAGCAGGCAGGGGTTCGGGGAGCTGTTTTTT
TRBJ2-5	few	TRBV5-1	TRBD2	CTSSLSGRRETQYF	TGCACCAGCAGCCTTAGCGGGAGAAGAGAGACCCAGTACTTC
TRBJ1-4	many	TRBV5-1	.	CASSFYGATNEKLFF	TGCGCCAGCAGCTTTTACGGAGCAACTAATGAAAAACTGTTTTTT
TRBJ1-4	.	TRBV7-9	.	CASSLAAGAWTNEKLFF	TGTGCCAGCAGCTTAGCCGCGGGGGCATGGACTAATGAAAAACTGTTTTTT
TRBJ2-5	few	TRBV13	.	CASSSTGTSEQYF	TGTGCCAGCAGCTCAACCGGGACGAGTGAGCAGTACTTC
TRBJ2-4	.	TRBV10-3	.	CATTAGTPSKNIQYF	TGTGCCACAACGGCCGGTACCCCCTCCAAAAACATTCAGTACTTC
TRBJ2-2	few	TRBV7-2	.	CASSLVLQGTGELFF	TGTGCCAGCAGCTTAGTGCTTCAAGGCACCGGGGAGCTGTTTTTT
TRBJ2-1	.	TRBV19	TRBD2	CASSKRLADHNEQFF	TGTGCCAGTAGTAAGCGTCTAGCGGACCACAATGAGCAGTTCTTC
TRBJ2-1	.	TRBV5-1	.	CASSRTGGPYNEQFF	TGCGCCAGCAGCAGAACCGGGGGACCCTACAATGAGCAGTTCTTC
TRBJ2-7	.	TRBV20-1	.	CSAPGGSLSYEQYF	TGCAGTGCCCCAGGGGGGTCGTTGTCCTACGAGCAGTACTTC
TRBJ1-1	few	TRBV5-1	.	CASSGQGQPNTEAFF	TGCGCCAGCAGCGGTCAAGGACAGCCGAACACTGAAGCTTTCTTT
TRBJ1-1	.	TRBV5-1	.	CASSQGGTTEAFF	TGCGCCAGCAGCCAAGGGGGGACCACTGAAGCTTTCTTT
TRBJ1-1	few	TRBV5-1	.	CASSSKVENTEAFF	TGCGCCAGCAGCTCAAAAGTCGAGAACACTGAAGCTTTCTTT
TRBJ1-1	few	TRBV12-3/TRBV12-4	.	CASSFRELKGTTEAFF	TGTGCCAGCAGTTTCCGGGAGCTGAAGGGAACAACTGAAGCTTTCTTT
TRBJ2-7	few	TRBV10-3	TRBD2	CAISGTSLSSYEQYF	TGTGCCATCAGTGGGACTAGTTTAAGCTCCTACGAGCAGTACTTC
TRBJ2-1	.	TRBV3-1	.	CASSQGSSAEQFF	TGTGCCAGCAGCCAAGGGTCTAGCGCTGAGCAGTTCTTC
TRBJ2-5	few	TRBV10-3	.	CAISESGSKETQYF	TGTGCCATCAGTGAGTCTGGCAGCAAAGAGACCCAGTACTTC
TRBJ2-7	.	TRBV7-8	.	CASSATEVSYEQYF	TGTGCCAGCAGCGCTACGGAGGTCTCCTACGAGCAGTACTTC
TRBJ1-3	few	TRBV7-9	TRBD1	CASSFGDRGPSSGNTIYF	TGTGCCAGCAGCTTTGGGGACAGGGGGCCGAGCTCTGGAAACACCATATATTTT